Below are 23 T cell receptor beta chains sequenced from a single sample in a study of shared clonotypes between healthy human individuals. Method: immunoSEQ multiplex PCR; TCRdb's copy keeps in-frame clones and lacks some. The sample records 2 million to 2.5 million clones, around 93% being singletons. Sequenced sample: naive CD4+ T cells from PBMCs. The subset: CD45RA+ positively selected. The receptor source for this set is a man between 18 and 35 years old in good health. Some clones in this sample may be carry-over from other donors' samples.

The rearrangement links TRBV5-4 to TRBJ1-1; D is perhaps TRBD1 (6 bases). The CDR3 is 14 residues long. Germline values: CDR1 SGHNT, CDR2 YYREEE (reference sequence). V was shortened by 4 bases and J by 2 bases, with 12 bases between the two germline ends. CDR3 nucleotides: TGTGCCAGCAGCGGGGGGCAGGCCAACACTGAAGCTTTCTTT. Translation gives CASSGGQANTEAFF.

Notes on this clone: The limits of the CDR3 on the DNA are not certain, so only TCRdb's listed CDR3 is given. This sequence joins TRBV28 and TRBJ2-5; the table gives TRBD1 as D, unverified against the DNA. The CDR3 has 17 amino acids, counting both end residues. In germline, CDR1 is MDHEN, CDR2 SYDVKM. CDR3 amino acids: CASSFLAGVRQRETQYF.

The rearrangement links TRBV29-1 to TRBJ2-7; D possibly uses TRBD1 or TRBD2 (5 bases each). CDR3 length: 15 residues. With 4 bases removed from V and 5 bases from J, the gap between germline ends came to 21 bases. Germline CDR1 is SQVTM and CDR2 is ANQGSEA. The chain's CDR3 is CSVGTPGPPRDEQYF. CDR3 DNA: TGCAGCGTTGGCACACCGGGACCTCCTAGGGACGAGCAGTACTTC.

This clone has only one observation. The V gene is TRBV2, the J gene TRBJ1-4; maybe TRBD1 (6 bases). In germline, CDR1 is SNHLY, CDR2 FYNNEI. Trimming cost V 9 bases and J 1 base, with 12 bases left between them. CDR3 length equals 14 residues. CDR3 in amino acids: CASRRGVTNEKLFF. DNA for the CDR3: TGTGCCAGTCGTAGGGGGGTAACTAATGAAAAACTGTTTTTT.

The genes are TRBV19 and TRBJ1-2, with unresolved D. V gave up 6 bases and J gave up 3 bases, with 17 bases separating them. Germline CDR1 reads LNHDA; CDR2 reads SQIVND (reference sequence). The CDR3 consists of 15 residues. The CDR3 protein is CASSSAAIQDYGYTF. Here the CDR3 DNA reads TGTGCCAGTAGCTCGGCCGCAATCCAGGACTATGGCTACACCTTC.

The V gene is TRBV19, the J gene TRBJ2-3, with no clear D. CDR3 size: 13 residues. With 5 bases removed from V and 2 bases from J, the gap between germline ends came to 8 bases. The germline V gene has CDR1 LNHDA and CDR2 SQIVND (reference sequence). DNA of the CDR3: TGTGCCAGTAGTTCCCAGGTCACAGATACGCAGTATTTT. Translating it yields CASSSQVTDTQYF.

This chain uses TRBV5-4 with TRBJ2-3; the D is unclear. V lost 0 bases, J lost 2 bases, and 10 bases lay in between. The germline CDR1 and CDR2 sequences are SGHNT and YYREEE (reference sequence). The CDR3 spans 15 residues. The CDR3 sequence is CASSLGGSVTDTQYF. The DNA of the CDR3 is TGTGCCAGCAGCTTGGGAGGCTCTGTCACAGATACGCAGTATTTT.

The chain recombines TRBV6-5 with TRBJ2-3; D perhaps matches TRBD2 (6 bases). The V gene's germline CDR1 is MNHEY and CDR2 SVGAGI. The CDR3 runs 12 residues. Between the trimmed V and J ends, which lost 4 bases and 6 bases, there was a span of 8 bases. CDR3 nucleotide sequence: TGTGCCAGCAGTTTGGAGGGGGATACGCAGTATTTT. Protein product: CASSLEGDTQYF.

This CDR3 is CASSEGGENGRAFF. CDR3 bases: TGTGCCAGCAGTGAAGGGGGGGAAAACGGCAGGGCTTTCTTT. The V call is TRBV6-5, the J call TRBJ1-1, with D perhaps matching TRBD1 (6 bases). V lost 5 bases and J lost 11, with 21 bases in between. This CDR3 spans 14 amino acids. Looked up from germline, CDR1 is MNHEY and CDR2 is SVGAGI.

The chain recombines TRBV21-1 with TRBJ2-7. TRBV21-1 represents a pseudogene. This CDR3 comprises 14 residues. This chain's CDR3 is CASSIQGTPYEQYF. CDR3 coding DNA: TGTGCCAGCAGTATCCAAGGAACGCCCTACGAGCAGTACTTC.

This clone turned up a few times. In the same sample, other DNA sequences code for this CDR3. The chain employs TRBV7-3 and TRBJ1-1, with no clear D. The CDR3 sequence is 14 residues long. Germline V CDR1 and CDR2: SGHTA, FQGTGA. The V and J ends lost 0 bases and 3 bases respectively, with 8 bases between them. In nucleotides, the CDR3 is TGTGCCAGCAGCTTAACGTCTCGGGACACTGAAGCTTTCTTT. As protein: CASSLTSRDTEAFF.

The J gene is TRBJ2-7, the V gene TRBV19, with 10 bases that match TRBD2. CDR1 is LNHDA, CDR2 SQIVND, per germline (reference sequence). This CDR3 has 14 amino acids. The junction had 5 bases not matched to a gene; V was cut back by 4 bases and J by 5 bases. The CDR3 spells CASSTGTSDHEQYF. CDR3 bases: TGTGCCAGTAGTACCGGGACTAGCGACCACGAGCAGTACTTC.

This chain joins TRBV6-1 and TRBJ2-3; D is perhaps TRBD1 (5 bases). The CDR3 loop spans 14 amino acids. CDR1 and CDR2 (germline): MNHNS, SASEGT. V was pared by 7 bases and J by 0 bases, with 11 bases between. The CDR3 loop reads CASKQVPSTDTQYF. In nucleotides, the CDR3 is TGTGCCAGCAAACAGGTCCCTAGCACAGATACGCAGTATTTT.

V and J are TRBV6-1 and TRBJ1-4; TRBD1 matches at 7 bases. The CDR3 runs 18 residues. CDR1 and CDR2 (germline): MNHNS, SASEGT. V lost 5 bases, J lost 13 bases, and 25 bases stayed unmatched. CDR3 DNA sequence: TGTGCCAGCAGTCAAGACACCGGGGGGGGACAGCCTGTGGTCGGACTGTTTTTT. The encoded protein is CASSQDTGGGQPVVGLFF.

The gene calls are TRBV9 and TRBJ2-7, with a tentative D call TRBD1 (6 bases). CDR3 length: 13 amino acids. CDR1 is SGDLS and CDR2 is YYNGEE in the germline V gene. V lost 4 bases and J lost 5, with 13 bases in between. The CDR3 reads CASSLQGSNEQYF. The CDR3 region has the DNA TGTGCCAGCAGCCTCCAGGGGTCCAACGAGCAGTACTTC.

This chain joins TRBV11-3 and TRBJ2-7, with TRBD2 as a possible D gene (6 bases). This CDR3 has 13 amino acids. Germline lookup yields CDR1 SGHNT and CDR2 YENEEA. The V gene lost 0 bases and the J gene lost 3 bases, with 6 bases spanning the gap. The CDR3 spells CASSLEEGYEQYF. Here the CDR3 DNA reads TGTGCCAGCAGCTTAGAGGAGGGCTACGAGCAGTACTTC. The complete variable domain, with remaining parts taken from reference TRBV11-3 and TRBJ2-7, reads EAGVVQSPRYKIIEKKQPVAFWCNPISGHNTLYWYLQNLGQGPELLIRYENEEAVDDSQLPKDRFSAERLKGVDSTLKIQPAELGDSAVYLCASSLEEGYEQYFGPGTRLTVT.

This chain uses TRBV28 with TRBJ2-7, with TRBD2 matching over 7 bases. This CDR3 is 17 amino acids long. The germline V gene encodes CDR1 MDHEN and CDR2 SYDVKM. The trim removed 3 bases at V and 1 base at J, leaving 12 bases unmatched. The CDR3 nucleotides read TGTGCCAGCAGTTTCACTACAGAGGGAGGGCCTTCCTACGAGCAGTACTTC. Its translation is CASSFTTEGGPSYEQYF.

CDR3 sequence: CSVAANRDAETQYF. The CDR3 nucleotides are TGCAGCGTTGCTGCCAACAGGGACGCGGAGACCCAGTACTTC. This chain connects TRBV29-1 to TRBJ2-5, with D perhaps TRBD1 (6 bases). The V gene's germline CDR1 is SQVTM and CDR2 ANQGSEA. This CDR3 has 14 residues. V gave up 4 bases and J gave up 5 bases, with 17 bases separating them.

The chain recombines TRBV9 with TRBJ2-7, with a possible D match to TRBD1 (6 bases). This CDR3 is 15 amino acids long. In germline, CDR1 is SGDLS, CDR2 YYNGEE. Trimming pared 2 bases from V and 7 bases from J, leaving 19 bases between. The CDR3 reads CASSVDSHLLGEQYF. CDR3 DNA sequence: TGTGCCAGCAGCGTGGACAGCCATCTATTGGGGGAGCAGTACTTC.

Comment on this clone: This sample includes further DNA sequences coding for the same CDR3. The genes are TRBV5-1 and TRBJ1-1; TRBD1 might be the D (5 bases). V gave up 2 bases and J gave up 0 bases, with 8 bases separating them. The CDR3 runs to 14 residues. Germline CDR1 reads SGHRS; CDR2 reads YFSETQ. Here the CDR3 reads CASSLTGLNTEAFF. The CDR3 nucleotides read TGCGCCAGCAGCTTAACAGGCTTGAACACTGAAGCTTTCTTT.

On this clone itself: Germline and junction disagree at one end, which may indicate a read error. The chain couples TRBV30 to TRBJ1-1; TRBD1 might be the D (6 bases). Germline assignment: CDR1 GTSNPN and CDR2 SVGIG (reference sequence). This CDR3 has 13 residues. This CDR3 reads CWGEGHKNTEAFF. CDR3 in DNA: TGCTGGGGGGAGGGACACAAGAACACTGAAGCTTTCTTT.

The V gene is TRBV4-1, the J gene TRBJ1-1; D unclear. The CDR3 is made up of 16 amino acids. V dropped 0 bases and J dropped 0 bases, with 11 bases sitting between them. Germline assignment: CDR1 MGHRA and CDR2 YSYEKL. The CDR3: CASSQESGRMNTEAFF. The CDR3 DNA is TGCGCCAGCAGCCAAGAGTCGGGCAGGATGAACACTGAAGCTTTCTTT.

This sequence joins TRBV19 and TRBJ1-2, with D maybe TRBD1 (6 bases). V was pared by 5 bases and J by 2 bases, with 15 bases between. The CDR3 has 15 residues. The germline V gene encodes CDR1 LNHDA and CDR2 SQIVND (reference sequence). The CDR3 DNA sequence: TGTGCCAGTAGTGCGGGACATCGACCGAACTATGGCTACACCTTC. Translation: CASSAGHRPNYGYTF.